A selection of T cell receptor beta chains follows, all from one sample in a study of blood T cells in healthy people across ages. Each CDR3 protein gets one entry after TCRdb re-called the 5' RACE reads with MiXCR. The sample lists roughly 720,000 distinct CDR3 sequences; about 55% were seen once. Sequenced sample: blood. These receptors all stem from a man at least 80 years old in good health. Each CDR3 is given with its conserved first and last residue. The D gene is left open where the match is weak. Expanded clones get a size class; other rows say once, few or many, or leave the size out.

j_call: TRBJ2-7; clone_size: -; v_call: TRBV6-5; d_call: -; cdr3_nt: TGTGCCAGCAGTTATTACGTCGGGTCCTACGAGCAGTACTTC; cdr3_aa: CASSYYVGSYEQYF
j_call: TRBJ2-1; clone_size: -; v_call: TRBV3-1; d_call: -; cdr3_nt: TGTGCCAGCAGCCAAGATGCCCGGACCCAACAGTTCTTC; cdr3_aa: CASSQDARTQQFF
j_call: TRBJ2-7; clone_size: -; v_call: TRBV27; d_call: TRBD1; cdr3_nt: TGTGCCAGCAGAAGGACAGGGGTCTACGAGCAGTACTTC; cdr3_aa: CASRRTGVYEQYF
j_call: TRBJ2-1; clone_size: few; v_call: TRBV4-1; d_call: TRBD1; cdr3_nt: TGCGCCAGCAGCCAGAGGGTGAGGGGGCCCTCCTACAATGAGCAGTTCTTC; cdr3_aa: CASSQRVRGPSYNEQFF
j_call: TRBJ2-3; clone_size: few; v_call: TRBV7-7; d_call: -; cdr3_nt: TGTGCTAGCTCCCCCGGGACCTCCTCCACAGATACGCAGTATTTT; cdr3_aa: CASSPGTSSTDTQYF
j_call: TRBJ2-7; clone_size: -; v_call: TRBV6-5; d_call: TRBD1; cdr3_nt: TGTGCCAGCAGTTACACGGGCAGGGGGTACGAGCAGTACTTC; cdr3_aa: CASSYTGRGYEQYF
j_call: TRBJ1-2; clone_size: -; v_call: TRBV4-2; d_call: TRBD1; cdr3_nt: TGTGCCAGCGCGACAGGGGTTAACTATGGCTACACCTTC; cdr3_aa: CASATGVNYGYTF
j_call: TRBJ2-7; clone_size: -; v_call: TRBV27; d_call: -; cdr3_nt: TGTGCCAGCAGGAGGGGTCAGATCTACTCCTACGAGCAGTACTTC; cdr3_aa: CASRRGQIYSYEQYF
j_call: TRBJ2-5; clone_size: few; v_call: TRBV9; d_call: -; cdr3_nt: TGTGCCAGCAGCATAGCTATAGCTGCAGAGACCCAGTACTTC; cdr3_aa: CASSIAIAAETQYF
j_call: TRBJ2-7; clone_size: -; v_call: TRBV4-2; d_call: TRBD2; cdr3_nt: TGTGCCAGCAGCCCCGCCGGGACTAGTGGCATTGGCGAGCAGTACTTC; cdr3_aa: CASSPAGTSGIGEQYF
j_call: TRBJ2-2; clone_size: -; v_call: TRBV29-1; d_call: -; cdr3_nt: TGCAGCGTCTCCGATAGTCGGGGCACCGGGGAGCTGTTTTTT; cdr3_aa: CSVSDSRGTGELFF
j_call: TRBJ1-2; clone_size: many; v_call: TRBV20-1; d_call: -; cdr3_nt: TGCAGTGCTAGAGGGGGTGCGGGCTACACCTTC; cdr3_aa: CSARGGAGYTF